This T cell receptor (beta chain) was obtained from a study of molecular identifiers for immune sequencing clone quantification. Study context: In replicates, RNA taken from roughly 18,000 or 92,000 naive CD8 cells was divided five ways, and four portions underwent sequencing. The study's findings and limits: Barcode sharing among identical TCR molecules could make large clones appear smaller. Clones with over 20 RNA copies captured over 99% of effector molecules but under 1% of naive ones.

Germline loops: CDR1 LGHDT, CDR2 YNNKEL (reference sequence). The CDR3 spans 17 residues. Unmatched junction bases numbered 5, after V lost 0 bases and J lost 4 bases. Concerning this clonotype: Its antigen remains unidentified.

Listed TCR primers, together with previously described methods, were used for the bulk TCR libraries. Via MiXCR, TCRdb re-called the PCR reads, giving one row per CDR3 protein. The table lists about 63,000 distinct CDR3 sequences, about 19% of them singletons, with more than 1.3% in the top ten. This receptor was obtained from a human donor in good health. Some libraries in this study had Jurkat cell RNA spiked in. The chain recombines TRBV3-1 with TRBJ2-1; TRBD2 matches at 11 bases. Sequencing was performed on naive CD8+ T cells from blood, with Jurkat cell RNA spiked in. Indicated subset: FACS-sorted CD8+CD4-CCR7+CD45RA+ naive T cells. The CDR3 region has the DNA TGTGCCAGCAGCCAAGAGTCGGGACTAGCGGCGTACAATGAGCAGTTCTTC. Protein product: CASSQESGLAAYNEQFF.